This T cell receptor (beta chain) originates from a study of blood T cell repertoires in COVID-19. In the study overall: Acute and convalescent COVID-19 specimens originated in the United States, Italy and Spain. In each case, the material was cDNA or gDNA derived from T cells, B-cell-depleted T cells, or PBMCs.

With 4 bases removed from V and 9 bases from J, the gap between germline ends came to 16 bases. CDR1 is SGHVS and CDR2 is FNYEAQ in the germline V gene. This CDR3 region has 14 residues. Under the authors' procedure: Amplification of reference gene primers provided the estimated nucleated cell counts. Using immunoSEQ multiplex PCR, the repertoire was profiled, and TCRdb retains in-frame clones only, with some absent. The D gene and trimming were derived from the DNA, and the V and J assignments and clone size from that table. This repertoire shows hundreds of thousands of clones, about 82% found once; its top ten account for around 4.2%.

The sample comprised peripheral blood. The TCR comes from a woman aged 50 to 60 with active or convalescent COVID-19. This chain connects TRBV7-6 to TRBJ2-1, with a weak D call TRBD2 (5 bases). Here the CDR3 reads CASSSSTRSGEQFF. In nucleotides, the CDR3 is TGTGCCAGCAGCTCATCAACTAGGTCGGGTGAGCAGTTCTTC.